This entry concerns a single T cell receptor (beta chain). Authors' methods: The authors estimated nucleated cell counts from reference gene primer amplification. Assay: immunoSEQ multiplex PCR; the TCRdb copy retains only in-frame clones and omits some. V and J calls plus clone size are reproduced from that table; the DNA served to infer D and trimming. The sample has under 250,000 clones, around 91% seen once. This sample was included in a study of blood T cell repertoires in COVID-19. Background on the study: Sources were T cells, B-cell-depleted T cells, or PBMCs; the material itself was cDNA or gDNA.

The ends lost 8 bases at V and 9 bases at J; junction bases unmatched: 13. Germline values: CDR1 MNHEY, CDR2 SVGAGI. The CDR3 sequence is 14 residues long. In terms of age and location, participants ranged from about 18 to 90 years and lived in about two dozen US areas. Self-reported history from a screening survey and questionnaire set each donor's cohort. This sequence joins TRBV6-5 and TRBJ2-1; the match to TRBD1 covers 7 bases. The sequence was obtained from a woman aged 18-29 years in a cohort exposed to, infected with or recovered from COVID-19 (not recorded which). The sequencing sample was made of PBMCs or T cells enriched from blood (not recorded which). DNA of the CDR3: TGTGCCAGCTCTCAGATACAGGGGTATGGTGAGCAGTTCTTC. This translates into CASSQIQGYGEQFF.